This T cell receptor beta chain stems from a study of blood T cells in healthy people across ages. Together with a sample-barcoded 5' primer, a J-beta primer mix was included in a second PCR lasting about 7 to 11 cycles. A 12-random-nucleotide template-switch adaptor tagged each cDNA molecule. TCRdb re-called the 5' RACE reads through MiXCR, storing one row per CDR3 protein. Of 2 million or so distinct CDR3 sequences listed, about 50% are singletons. Note on this clonotype: An end of the junction does not agree with germline; a read error may underlie this.

The CDR3 runs to 17 residues. Germline assignment: CDR1 DFQATT and CDR2 SNEGSKA (reference sequence). This sequence was found in a woman in her thirties or forties in good health. The chain uses TRBV20-1 and TRBJ2-1; 11 bases map to TRBD2. The specimen sequenced was blood. CDR3 DNA: TGCAGTGCTAGGTTTCTAGCGGGGGGCCTCTCCCACAATGAGCAGTTCTTC. Its translation is CSARFLAGGLSHNEQFF.